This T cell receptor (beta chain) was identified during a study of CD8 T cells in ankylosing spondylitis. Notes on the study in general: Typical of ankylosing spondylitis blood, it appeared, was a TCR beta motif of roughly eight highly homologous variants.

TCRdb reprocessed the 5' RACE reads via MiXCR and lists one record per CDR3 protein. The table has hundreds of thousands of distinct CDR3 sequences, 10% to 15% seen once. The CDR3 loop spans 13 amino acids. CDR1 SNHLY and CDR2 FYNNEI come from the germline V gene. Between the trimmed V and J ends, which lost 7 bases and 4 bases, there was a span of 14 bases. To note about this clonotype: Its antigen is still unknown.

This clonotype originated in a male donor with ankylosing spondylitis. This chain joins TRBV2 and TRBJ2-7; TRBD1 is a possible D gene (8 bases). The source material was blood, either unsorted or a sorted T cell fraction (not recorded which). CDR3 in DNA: TGTGCCAGCACCGGACAGGGAGGGTACGAGCAGTACTTC. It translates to CASTGQGGYEQYF.